This T cell receptor (beta chain) came from a study of radiotherapy plus CTLA-4 blockade in lung cancer. Across the study: In around 19% of patients, objective responses were seen; about 30% had disease control.

The study treated chemo-refractory metastatic non-small-cell lung cancer patients with focal radiation plus ipilimumab CTLA-4 blockade. Worth noting for this clone: What it recognizes is unknown.

Study-wide results and limits: Interferon-beta, together with early blood T cell clone dynamics, reportedly best predicted response.

Clones were read by immunoSEQ multiplex PCR, and TCRdb kept only the in-frame ones, dropping some. The repertoire holds about 97,000 clones, about four fifths seen once, with 2.8% in the top ten. Trimming at V came to 6 bases and at J to 2 bases, leaving 4 bases not matched to a gene. Germline values: CDR1 SNHLY, CDR2 FYNNEI. This CDR3 region has 13 residues. The starting material was peripheral blood, obtained from a patient treated with radiotherapy plus ipilimumab. The chain uses TRBV2 and TRBJ2-7; the match to TRBD1 covers 7 bases. The TCR originated in a human donor with non-small cell lung cancer who had a partial response to radiotherapy plus ipilimumab. Some clones in this sample may be carry-over from other donors' samples. In nucleotides, the CDR3 is TGTGCCAGCAGCGATGACAGGGCCTACGAGCAGTACTTC. Translating gives CASSDDRAYEQYF.